The T cell receptor (beta chain) described here comes from a study of T-cell memory formation after mild COVID-19. Regarding the study as a whole: Second-wave clones reaching peak frequency on day 37 lacked confirmed SARS-CoV-2 specificity.

Via MiXCR, TCRdb re-called the 5' RACE reads, giving one row per CDR3 protein. The sample lists about 470,000 distinct CDR3 sequences, 15% to 20% occurring once. Comment on this clonotype: Its antigen is unknown.

The CDR3 covers 17 residues. Germline V lookup: CDR1 SNHLY, CDR2 FYNNEI. V lost 10 bases to trimming and J lost 3 bases; unmatched junction nucleotides: 18. The chain uses TRBV2 and TRBJ1-1, with TRBD1 identical over 9 bases. The material sequenced was PBMCs or a T cell subset sorted from them (not recorded which). This clonotype originated in an adult woman who had mild COVID-19 (a few samples of this study predate the infection). Cell type and time point are not known. The CDR3 DNA reads as TGTGCCATCACCGGCGGACAGGGGAAGGAGTTGGACACTGAAGCTTTCTTT. It yields the protein CAITGGQGKELDTEAFF. Based on the CDR3 plus reference TRBV2 and TRBJ1-1, the full variable domain is EPEVTQTPSHQVTQMGQEVILRCVPISNHLYFYWYRQILGQKVEFLVSFYNNEISEKSEIFDDQFSVERPDGSNFTLKIRSTKLEDSAMYFCAITGGQGKELDTEAFFGQGTRLTVV.